The next 26 T cell receptor beta chains were all read from a single sample in a study of blood T cell repertoires in COVID-19. Profiled with immunoSEQ multiplex PCR; TCRdb holds only in-frame clones, not every one. The sample lists 250,000 to 300,000 clones; around 90% were seen once. Sequencing was carried out using peripheral blood. The origin of the receptors is a woman aged 50 to 60 who had recovered from COVID-19.

The chain uses TRBV28 and TRBJ1-6; D perhaps matches TRBD1 (6 bases). Germline lookup yields CDR1 MDHEN and CDR2 SYDVKM. V dropped 6 bases and J dropped 8 bases, with 14 bases sitting between them. The CDR3 consists of 14 residues. The CDR3, as DNA: TGTGCCAGCAGCCCCCGACAGGAATATTCACCCCTCCACTTT. Translated, it gives CASSPRQEYSPLHF.

CDR3 sequence (DNA): TGTGCCACCAGCAGAGAAGTGCCCCCATGGGTCCCTAGCTCCTACGAGCAGTACTTC. It encodes CATSREVPPWVPSSYEQYF. The chain combines TRBV15 with TRBJ2-7, with no clear D. Germline CDR1 and CDR2: LNHNV and YYDKDF (reference sequence). Deletions cut 0 bases from V and 0 bases from J, with 21 bases between. This CDR3 comprises 19 residues.

The chain employs TRBV2 and TRBJ1-5, with 12 bases fitting TRBD1. The ends lost 5 bases at V and 7 bases at J; junction bases unmatched: 9. The CDR3 has 16 residues. Germline V gene data show CDR1 as SNHLY and CDR2 as FYNNEI. The chain's CDR3 is CASSLLGQGAGQPQHF. The CDR3 nucleotides read TGTGCCAGCAGTCTGTTGGGACAGGGGGCAGGACAGCCCCAGCATTTT.

The chain employs TRBV19 and TRBJ2-2; 8 bases agree with TRBD1. This CDR3 region has 15 residues. V trimming: 10 bases; J trimming: 6 bases; junction bases outside the gene matches: 13. From germline, CDR1 is LNHDA and CDR2 SQIVND (reference sequence). The CDR3 protein is CATQGTGTVAGELFF. The CDR3 DNA follows: TGTGCCACCCAAGGGACAGGAACGGTCGCCGGGGAGCTGTTTTTT.

This chain connects TRBV6-4 to TRBJ2-1; 7 nucleotides agree with TRBD1. The germline V gene has CDR1 MRHNA and CDR2 SNTAGT. This CDR3 has 18 amino acids. V gave up 6 bases and J gave up 4 bases; unmatched junction bases: 18. The CDR3 coding sequence is TGTGCCAGCAGACTTAGAGCCGAGGGGGCGGGTAAATACAATGAGCAGTTCTTC. Translated, it gives CASRLRAEGAGKYNEQFF.

The gene calls are TRBV6-4 and TRBJ1-1; D remains unclear. Germline CDR1 MRHNA, CDR2 SNTAGT. The V end was cut by 4 bases, the J end by 4 bases, with 10 bases between. The CDR3 runs to 13 residues. In DNA form, the CDR3 reads TGTGCCAGCAGTGCCGGTCGCGGCACTGAAGCTTTCTTT. Its translation is CASSAGRGTEAFF.

This clone was picked up one time. The rearrangement joins TRBV7-2 to TRBJ1-1; the D gene is possibly TRBD1 (6 bases). The J call may be incorrect, as the DNA end agrees better with TRBJ1-6. The length of the CDR3 is 14 residues. The germline CDR1 and CDR2 sequences are SGHTA and FQGNSA. The DNA for the CDR3 is TGTGCCAGCAGCTTAGCGCACAGGGCCCAGGTTCTCCACTTT. It codes for CASSLAHRAQVLHF.

This sequence joins TRBV10-3 and TRBJ1-1; TRBD1 agrees at 8 bases. The CDR3 extends over 14 amino acids. The V and J ends lost 7 bases and 0 bases, in that order; junction bases with no gene match: 4. Germline CDR1 ENHRY, CDR2 SYGVKD. The CDR3, as DNA: TGTGCCATCACCCCGGACAGGGTGAACACTGAAGCTTTCTTT. Translation gives CAITPDRVNTEAFF.

This clone was seen once. The chain couples TRBV5-1 to TRBJ2-7; 8 bases are shared with TRBD1. V lost 4 bases to trimming and J lost 2 bases; unmatched junction nucleotides: 8. CDR1 and CDR2 (germline): SGHRS, YFSETQ. This CDR3 contains 15 residues. The chain's CDR3 is CASSPRTGSTYEQYF. The CDR3 nucleotides are TGCGCCAGCAGCCCCCGGACAGGGTCGACCTACGAGCAGTACTTC.

The chain employs TRBV5-6 and TRBJ1-5, with TRBD1 matching 7 bases. This CDR3 comprises 16 residues. V shed 3 bases, J shed 3 bases, and the junction held 9 bases outside the gene matches. Germline V gene lookup returns CDR1 SGHDT and CDR2 YYEEEE. The CDR3 DNA is TGTGCCAGCAGCTGGGCGGGACAGAAGATCAATCAGCCCCAGCATTTT. Protein: CASSWAGQKINQPQHF. The variable domain in full, with the rest retrieved from reference TRBV5-6 and TRBJ1-5, is DAGVTQSPTHLIKTRGQQVTLRCSPKSGHDTVSWYQQALGQGPQFIFQYYEEEERQRGNFPDRFSGHQFPNYSSELNVNALLLGDSALYLCASSWAGQKINQPQHFGDGTRLSIL.

This clone was found a few times. The chain links TRBV7-3 to TRBJ1-3, with 9 bases fitting TRBD1. This CDR3 contains 13 residues. Germline V gives CDR1 SGHTA, CDR2 FQGTGA. V was clipped by 5 bases and J by 7 bases; unmatched bases: 3. CDR3 region: CASSPDRGNTIYF. CDR3 DNA: TGTGCCAGCAGCCCAGACAGGGGGAACACCATATATTTT.

The chain links TRBV14 to TRBJ2-3; 9 bases align to TRBD2. The CDR3 spans 15 residues. CDR1 is SGHDN and CDR2 is FVKESK in the germline V gene. J was trimmed by 0 bases and V by 4 bases; bases with no gene match: 2. The chain's CDR3 is CASSLLAGSTDTQYF. Written as DNA, the CDR3 is TGTGCCAGCAGCCTCCTAGCGGGGAGCACAGATACGCAGTATTTT.

The J gene is TRBJ1-1, the V gene TRBV6-2 or TRBV6-3; 9 bases line up with TRBD1. Unmatched junction bases numbered 7, after V lost 2 bases and J lost 6 bases. Germline V lookup: CDR1 MNHEY, CDR2 SVGEGT. This CDR3 region has 15 residues. CDR3 DNA sequence: TGTGCCAGCAGTTACGGGGACAGGGTGAAGGCTGAAGCTTTCTTT. Residues: CASSYGDRVKAEAFF.

The rearrangement links TRBV19 to TRBJ2-3, with 7 nucleotides matching TRBD2. Germline lookup yields CDR1 LNHDA and CDR2 SQIVND (reference sequence). V was clipped by 8 bases and J by 1 base; unmatched bases: 9. The CDR3 covers 15 residues. This CDR3 is CASRDPSGGTDTQYF. CDR3 bases: TGTGCCAGTCGAGACCCGAGCGGGGGCACAGATACGCAGTATTTT.

The chain couples TRBV13 to TRBJ1-1; no clear D gene. This CDR3 region has 15 residues. Trimming removed 0 bases from V and 1 base from J, with 9 bases in between. The germline gives CDR1 PRHDT, CDR2 FYEKMQ (reference sequence). In DNA form, the CDR3 reads TGTGCCAGCAGCTTAGGAGGAGCATCGAACACTGAAGCTTTCTTT. It translates to CASSLGGASNTEAFF.

V is TRBV18 and J is TRBJ1-1, with 12 nucleotides matching TRBD1. CDR1 and CDR2 (germline): KGHSH, LQKENI. Trimming removed 4 bases from V and 1 base from J; junction bases left unmatched: 4. This CDR3 region has 16 residues. CDR3 DNA: TGTGCCAGCTCACTCCGGGACAGGGGGCGGAACACTGAAGCTTTCTTT. This translates into CASSLRDRGRNTEAFF.

The chain links TRBV19 to TRBJ1-1; D might be TRBD1 (5 bases). The germline V gene has CDR1 LNHDA and CDR2 SQIVND (reference sequence). The CDR3 is 13 amino acids. V lost 7 bases and J 4 bases, leaving 13 bases between the germline ends. The CDR3 region is CASTPQGFTEAFF. The CDR3 nucleotides are TGTGCCAGTACCCCCCAGGGTTTCACTGAAGCTTTCTTT.

The count of this clone is one. J is TRBJ2-1 and V is TRBV28; 11 bases are shared with TRBD2. The CDR3 is 18 amino acids. CDR1 and CDR2 from the germline V gene are MDHEN and SYDVKM. The trim removed 0 bases at V and 8 bases at J, leaving 12 bases unmatched. In nucleotides, the CDR3 is TGTGCCAGCAGTTTATGGCCCCGTAGCGGGAGGGCCGGAGATGAGCAGTTCTTC. Translation: CASSLWPRSGRAGDEQFF.

The chain is built from TRBV7-3 and TRBJ1-1; no reliable D call. Trimming took off 2 bases at V and 1 base at J, with 8 bases between the two ends. Looked up from germline, CDR1 is SGHTA and CDR2 is FQGTGA. The CDR3 is made up of 14 amino acids. The CDR3 DNA follows: TGTGCCAGCAGCTTATCGAGAGCGAACACTGAAGCTTTCTTT. Its translation: CASSLSRANTEAFF.

V gene TRBV19 combines with J gene TRBJ1-5; TRBD1 might be the D (5 bases). The CDR3 is made up of 12 amino acids. Trimming took 11 bases from V and 6 from J, leaving 14 bases between them. Germline CDR1 reads LNHDA; CDR2 reads SQIVND (reference sequence). The DNA for the CDR3 is TGTGCCGGAGGGGTAGTTGGTCAGCCCCAGCATTTT. It is translated as CAGGVVGQPQHF.

V usage is TRBV24-1 and J usage is TRBJ2-1, with D tentatively TRBD2 (5 bases). The CDR3 length is 15 residues. V was shortened by 3 bases and J by 0 bases, with 8 bases between the two germline ends. Looked up from germline, CDR1 is KGHDR and CDR2 is SFDVKD. As DNA, the CDR3 is TGTGCCACCAGTGATGTGGGGAGCTCCTACAATGAGCAGTTCTTC. As protein: CATSDVGSSYNEQFF.

The CDR3 protein is CATGGSYNEQFF. The CDR3 coding sequence is TGTGCCACAGGGGGCTCCTACAATGAGCAGTTCTTC. This chain links TRBV28 with TRBJ2-1, with TRBD1 matching over 7 bases. The J segment lost 0 bases and the V segment lost 10 bases, leaving 0 bases of the junction unmatched. The CDR3 spans 12 residues. In germline, CDR1 is MDHEN, CDR2 SYDVKM.

This clone was found once. The chain carries TRBV4-3 and TRBJ1-2; a weak D match, TRBD1 (5 bases). The CDR3 totals 14 residues. V lost 0 bases and J 5 bases, leaving 10 bases between the germline ends. Germline CDR1 and CDR2: LGHNA and YSLEER. The CDR3: CASSQDGGGYGYTF. In DNA form, the CDR3 reads TGCGCCAGCAGCCAAGACGGGGGGGGATATGGCTACACCTTC.

As for this clone: Additional DNA sequences in this sample encode the identical CDR3. The rearrangement links TRBV28 to TRBJ2-7, with no clear D. Between the trimmed V and J ends, which lost 1 base and 3 bases, there was a span of 4 bases. The CDR3 is 12 residues long. CDR1 MDHEN and CDR2 SYDVKM come from the germline V gene. The CDR3 protein is CASSLSNYEQYF. The CDR3 DNA follows: TGTGCCAGCAGTTTATCCAACTACGAGCAGTACTTC.

In the case of this clone: Other DNA variants within this sample encode the same CDR3. The gene calls are TRBV5-6 and TRBJ2-7, with a weak D call TRBD1 (6 bases). There are 14 residues in the CDR3. Germline loops: CDR1 SGHDT, CDR2 YYEEEE. V was clipped by 2 bases and J by 2 bases, with 11 bases between them. CDR3 loop: CASSLKDSTYEQYF. The CDR3 region has the DNA TGTGCCAGCAGCTTAAAGGACAGCACCTACGAGCAGTACTTC.

The rearrangement joins TRBV5-1 to TRBJ1-2, with D possibly matching TRBD1 (6 bases). CDR1 SGHRS and CDR2 YFSETQ come from the germline V gene. There are 14 residues in the CDR3. The V end lost 3 bases, the J end lost 4 bases, and 13 bases lay between the germline ends. This CDR3 reads CASSSQGTGYGYTF. In DNA form, the CDR3 reads TGCGCCAGCAGCTCACAGGGAACTGGCTATGGCTACACCTTC.